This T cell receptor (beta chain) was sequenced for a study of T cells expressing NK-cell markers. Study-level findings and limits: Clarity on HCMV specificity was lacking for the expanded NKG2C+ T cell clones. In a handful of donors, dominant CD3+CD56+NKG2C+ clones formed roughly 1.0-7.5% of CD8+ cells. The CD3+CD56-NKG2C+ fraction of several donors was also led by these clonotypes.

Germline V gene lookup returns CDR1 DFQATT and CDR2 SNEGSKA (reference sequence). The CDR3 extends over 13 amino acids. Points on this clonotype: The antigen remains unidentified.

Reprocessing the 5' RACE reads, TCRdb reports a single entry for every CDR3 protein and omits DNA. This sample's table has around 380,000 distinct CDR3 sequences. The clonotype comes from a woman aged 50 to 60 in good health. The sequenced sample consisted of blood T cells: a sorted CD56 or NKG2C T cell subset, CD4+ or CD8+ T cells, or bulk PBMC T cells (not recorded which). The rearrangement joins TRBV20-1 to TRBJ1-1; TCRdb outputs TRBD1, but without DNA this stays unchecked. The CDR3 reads CSAPGDRSTEAFF.